This T cell receptor beta chain was documented in a study of cytomegalovirus exposure and HLA in healthy donors. PCR used 60 Vbeta primers and 13 Jbeta primers. The method was immunoSEQ multiplex PCR; TCRdb's version includes in-frame clones alone and lacks a portion of them. Among some 190,000 clones, over 70% were seen once, and the ten largest hold 2.5% to 4%. V lost 6 bases, J lost 0 bases, and 12 bases stayed unmatched. This CDR3 has 18 residues. Germline CDR1 and CDR2: SNHLY and FYNNEI. The material sequenced was PBMCs. The source is a woman younger than 45 in good health and CMV-seropositive. J is TRBJ2-2 and V is TRBV2; 8 nucleotides agree with TRBD2. The CDR3 bases are TGTGCCAGCAGCGGAAAGGGGGTTAGCGGGGCGAACACCGGGGAGCTGTTTTTT. Amino acids: CASSGKGVSGANTGELFF.